These 21 T cell receptor beta chains came from one sample sequenced in a study of STAT5B mutations in CD4+ large granular lymphocyte leukemia. Libraries were prepared by immunoSEQ multiplex PCR; TCRdb keeps only in-frame clonotypes and omits some of them. The sample lists about 30,000 clones, 65% to 80% occurring once. Sample: CD4+ T cells from blood buffy coats. Source of these receptors: a human donor in good health.

This chain connects TRBV4-1 to TRBJ2-7; 8 nucleotides match TRBD1. The CDR3 is made up of 16 amino acids. Trimming at V came to 0 bases and at J to 8 bases, leaving 12 bases not matched to a gene. Germline lookup yields CDR1 MGHRA and CDR2 YSYEKL. CDR3 protein: CASSQELGQGYTKQYF. DNA of the CDR3: TGCGCCAGCAGCCAAGAACTTGGACAGGGCTATACGAAGCAGTACTTC.

The V call is TRBV30, the J call TRBJ2-6; tentative D call: TRBD1 (5 bases). The V end lost 2 bases, the J end lost 6 bases, and 11 bases lay between the germline ends. CDR3 length equals 14 residues. Germline loops: CDR1 GTSNPN, CDR2 SVGIG (reference sequence). DNA for the CDR3: TGTGCCTGGAGTAGAGGACATATGGCCAACGTCCTGACTTTC. It specifies CAWSRGHMANVLTF. The full variable domain, rest sourced from reference TRBV30 and TRBJ2-6, is SQTIHQWPATLVQPVGSPLSLECTVEGTSNPNLYWYRQAAGRGLQLLFYSVGIGQISSEVPQNLSASRPQDRQFILSSKKLLLSDSGFYLCAWSRGHMANVLTFGAGSRLTVL.

This clone was picked up a small number of times. V and J are TRBV9 and TRBJ2-1, with 7 bases identical to TRBD2. This CDR3 comprises 15 residues. After removal of 2 bases from V and 4 bases from J, the junction contained 6 bases not matched to a gene. Per germline, CDR1 SGDLS and CDR2 YYNGEE. DNA of the CDR3: TGTGCCAGCAGCGTTTCCGGGACTACTTACAATGAGCAGTTCTTC. Its translation is CASSVSGTTYNEQFF.

This chain joins TRBV5-8 and TRBJ1-5; D gene unclear. This CDR3 is 15 amino acids long. Trimming took 4 bases from V and 0 from J, leaving 11 bases between them. In germline, CDR1 is SGHTS, CDR2 YDEGEE. CDR3: CASSREGYSNQPQHF. CDR3 in DNA: TGTGCCAGCAGCCGCGAGGGATATAGCAATCAGCCCCAGCATTTT.

This rearrangement joins TRBV4-1 to TRBJ2-5, with a possible D match to TRBD1 (5 bases). V lost 0 bases and J lost 5, with 16 bases in between. This CDR3 is 16 amino acids long. Germline assignment: CDR1 MGHRA and CDR2 YSYEKL. The CDR3 region is CASSQENSGLRETQYF. CDR3 in DNA: TGCGCCAGCAGCCAAGAGAATTCAGGGTTACGGGAGACCCAGTACTTC.

The chain joins TRBV6-1 to TRBJ2-2; the D gene is possibly TRBD2 (6 bases). Germline CDR1 is MNHNS and CDR2 is SASEGT. This CDR3 is 14 amino acids long. V lost 8 bases and J 0 bases, leaving 10 bases between the germline ends. DNA of the CDR3: TGTGCCAGCGGCCGGGGGACGAACACCGGGGAGCTGTTTTTT. Residues: CASGRGTNTGELFF.

This clone occurred a few times. The chain is built from TRBV18 and TRBJ2-2, with D maybe TRBD2 (5 bases). Germline V CDR1 and CDR2: KGHSH, LQKENI. CDR3 size: 17 residues. V lost 3 bases and J 0 bases, leaving 14 bases between the germline ends. CDR3 amino acids: CASSPRRAGANTGELFF. The CDR3 DNA reads as TGTGCCAGCTCACCGAGGCGGGCCGGAGCGAACACCGGGGAGCTGTTTTTT.

The rearrangement uses TRBV6-6 and TRBJ2-3, with D unresolved. The germline V gene has CDR1 MNHNY and CDR2 SVGAGI (reference sequence). This CDR3 spans 11 amino acids. Trimming left V 5 bases short and J 6 bases short, with 6 bases between. CDR3 DNA sequence: TGTGCCAGCAGTCCCCTGGATACGCAGTATTTT. Translating it yields CASSPLDTQYF.

The chain couples TRBV6-4 to TRBJ1-1; possible D gene TRBD1, 6 bases. CDR1 and CDR2 from the germline V gene are MRHNA and SNTAGT. V lost 5 bases to trimming and J lost 1 base, with 11 bases between them. The CDR3 sequence is 14 residues long. CDR3 residues: CASSPDRRNTEAFF. The CDR3, as DNA: TGTGCCAGCAGTCCGGACAGAAGGAACACTGAAGCTTTCTTT.

The V call is TRBV7-9, the J call TRBJ1-6, with unresolved D. CDR3 size: 11 residues. The V gene's germline CDR1 is SEHNR and CDR2 FQNEAQ (reference sequence). V shed 1 base and J shed 9 bases, with 1 base lying between them. In DNA, the CDR3 is TGTGCCAGCAGCTTAGTTTCACCCCTCCACTTT. This gives the protein CASSLVSPLHF.

The chain recombines TRBV2 with TRBJ2-7; D unclear. CDR3 length: 13 amino acids. Trimming removed 7 bases at V and 9 bases at J, with 19 bases between. Germline CDR1 SNHLY, CDR2 FYNNEI. The CDR3 nucleotides read TGTGCCAGCACCCTATTCGTTGGTCAGGCGCAGTACTTC. This codes for CASTLFVGQAQYF.

This clone showed up just a few times. The chain has TRBV6-5 and TRBJ1-4; tentatively, D is TRBD1 (5 bases). V lost 1 base and J lost 1, with 7 bases in between. Germline-derived CDR1 and CDR2 are MNHEY and SVGAGI. This CDR3 has 15 amino acids. The CDR3 DNA sequence: TGTGCCAGCAGTTACTTCACAGGAACTAATGAAAAACTGTTTTTT. This sequence encodes CASSYFTGTNEKLFF.

This clone occurred a few times. The V gene is TRBV28, the J gene TRBJ2-3, with D possibly being TRBD2 (6 bases). Germline CDR1 MDHEN, CDR2 SYDVKM. Between the trimmed V and J ends, which lost 1 base and 0 bases, there was a span of 8 bases. The CDR3 covers 15 residues. CDR3 nucleotide sequence: TGTGCCAGCAGTTTATCAGGGACTAGCACAGATACGCAGTATTTT. Protein: CASSLSGTSTDTQYF.

The V call is TRBV5-8, the J call TRBJ2-3; D is possibly TRBD1 or TRBD2 (5 bases each). The CDR3 contains 15 residues. The V end was cut by 3 bases, the J end by 5 bases, with 16 bases between. Germline CDR1 and CDR2: SGHTS and YDEGEE. The CDR3 reads CASSSGTYSGDTQYF. CDR3 in DNA: TGTGCCAGCAGCTCCGGGACCTACAGCGGAGATACGCAGTATTTT.

J is TRBJ2-5 and V is TRBV2; 12 bases align to TRBD1. The J segment lost 5 bases and the V segment lost 8 bases, leaving 6 bases of the junction unmatched. CDR1 and CDR2 (germline): SNHLY, FYNNEI. CDR3 length equals 14 residues. CDR3 DNA: TGTGCCAGCTGGGACAGGGGGCGCGGGGAGACCCAGTACTTC. It specifies CASWDRGRGETQYF.

The chain has TRBV7-2 and TRBJ2-5, with 9 bases matching TRBD2. With V trimmed by 1 base and J by 9 bases, 15 bases remained unmatched. Per the germline V gene, CDR1 is SGHTA and CDR2 is FQGNSA. This CDR3 is 17 amino acids long. CDR3 loop: CASSLEVAGAPRVAQYF. For the CDR3, the DNA is TGTGCCAGCAGCTTAGAGGTAGCGGGAGCCCCCAGAGTGGCCCAGTACTTC.

The chain carries TRBV29-1 and TRBJ1-2; D is perhaps TRBD1 (5 bases). The CDR3 spans 12 residues. V lost 4 bases and J 2 bases, leaving 8 bases between the germline ends. Germline V lookup: CDR1 SQVTM, CDR2 ANQGSEA. The CDR3 coding sequence is TGCAGCGTTGCAGGGTCCAACTATGGCTACACCTTC. Its protein is CSVAGSNYGYTF.

The rearrangement links TRBV5-1 to TRBJ1-2; 7 bases line up with TRBD1. The CDR3 runs 16 residues. Germline V lookup: CDR1 SGHRS, CDR2 YFSETQ. Trimming at V came to 4 bases and at J to 7 bases, leaving 16 bases not matched to a gene. The CDR3 sequence is CASSREGAIQGGGYTF. In nucleotides, the CDR3 is TGCGCCAGCAGCCGGGAGGGGGCCATCCAGGGGGGTGGCTACACCTTC.

This chain connects TRBV21-1 to TRBJ1-1. TRBV21-1 counts as a pseudogene. The CDR3 runs to 15 residues. The chain's CDR3 is CASSKVEGEEAEAFF. The CDR3, as DNA: TGTGCCAGCAGCAAAGTAGAAGGGGAGGAGGCTGAAGCTTTCTTT.

The chain combines TRBV27 with TRBJ2-7; possibly TRBD2 for D (6 bases). Trimming stripped 6 bases from V and 5 bases from J, with 11 bases between. CDR1 and CDR2 (germline): MNHEY, SMNVEV (reference sequence). The CDR3 has 12 residues. The CDR3 loop is CASRRGLNEQYF. The DNA of the CDR3 is TGTGCCAGCAGGCGAGGACTAAACGAGCAGTACTTC.

This clone appeared a single time. V is TRBV19 and J is TRBJ1-5; weak D call: TRBD1 (5 bases). The germline V and J ends were trimmed by 9 bases and 4 bases, with 16 bases remaining between them. The germline gives CDR1 LNHDA, CDR2 SQIVND (reference sequence). The CDR3 contains 14 residues. CDR3 bases: TGTGCCAGCGGCGGGAGGGGTCCAAATCAGCCCCAGCATTTT. Amino acids: CASGGRGPNQPQHF.